These T cell receptor beta chains were read from a single sample in a study of T cell responses to AZD1222 COVID-19 vaccine. Clones were read by immunoSEQ multiplex PCR, and TCRdb kept only the in-frame ones, dropping some. The sample comprises under 110,000 clones, about 89% of which are singletons, and about a tenth rests with the top ten. This sample comprised peripheral blood, obtained 28 days after the second AZD1222 dose. The receptors were sampled from an adult who received the AZD1222 COVID-19 vaccine. Each CDR3 is given with its conserved first and last residue. D genes are given only for firm matches. Size values are once, few and many counts, or a class for expanded clones, and some rows have none.

-,15,TRBJ1-1,TRBV6-5,-,CASSPRRGGEDEAFF,TGTGCCAGCAGCCCCCGTAGGGGAGGAGAGGATGAAGCTTTCTTT
-,13,TRBJ1-1,TRBV5-1,-,CASSSQGNTEAFF,TGCGCCAGCAGCTCGCAGGGAAACACTGAAGCTTTCTTT
-,16,TRBJ2-1,TRBV7-3,TRBD2,CASSLAVASGRNEQFF,TGTGCCAGCAGTCTAGCGGTCGCTAGCGGGAGAAATGAGCAGTTCTTC
-,13,TRBJ2-7,TRBV28,TRBD1,CASSLDRVQEQYF,TGTGCCAGCAGTTTAGACAGGGTGCAAGAGCAGTACTTC
-,13,TRBJ2-7,TRBV6-5,-,CASRGTSFYEQYF,TGTGCCAGCAGAGGGACTTCCTTCTACGAGCAGTACTTC
-,14,TRBJ1-5,TRBV11-3,-,CELGVSYFCEPQHF,-
once,11,TRBJ2-7,TRBV10-2,-,CASSERAAAHF,TGCGCCAGCAGTGAGAGGGCAGCGGCGCACTTC
-,14,TRBJ2-2,TRBV6-5,TRBD2,CASRGSLAAGELFF,TGTGCCAGCAGAGGTAGCCTAGCGGCCGGGGAGCTGTTTTTT
-,14,TRBJ1-4,TRBV6-5,-,CASRVRDNNEKLFF,TGTGCCAGCAGAGTCAGGGATAACAATGAAAAACTGTTTTTT
-,16,TRBJ2-3,TRBV19,-,CASSIVSPAGIDTQYF,TGTGCCAGTAGTATAGTCTCGCCGGCAGGGATAGATACGCAGTATTTT
-,14,TRBJ1-3,TRBV5-6,-,CASSFWGAGNTIYF,TGTGCCAGCAGCTTTTGGGGGGCTGGAAACACCATATATTTT
-,14,TRBJ2-7,TRBV5-6,-,CASSSLKGSYEQYF,TGTGCCAGCAGCTCCTTGAAAGGAAGCTACGAGCAGTACTTC
-,14,TRBJ2-5,TRBV5-1,TRBD1,CASSLGTGNLSQYF,TGCGCCAGCAGCTTGGGGACAGGGAATTTGTCCCAGTACTTC
-,16,TRBJ2-5,TRBV3-1/TRBV3-2,TRBD1,CASSFQGARGQETQYF,TGTGCCAGCAGTTTTCAGGGGGCGAGGGGCCAAGAGACCCAGTACTTC